The entry that follows covers one T cell receptor (beta chain) sequence. The antigen is undetermined. Donors contributed one heparinised blood draw apiece, averaging approximately 100 mL. CD45RO/CCR7/CD25/CD127/CD95/CD27 sorting isolated CD4+ naive, central memory, regulatory and stem cell-like memory cells. The length of the CDR3 is 12 residues. Looked up from germline, CDR1 is SEHNR and CDR2 is FQNEAQ (reference sequence). V lost 5 bases and J lost 5, with 10 bases in between. This sample is part of a study of beta chain features in type 1 diabetes. The whole isolated RNA underwent reverse transcription, so sequencing captured expressed TCRB transcripts. Sequenced naive, central memory and regulatory T cell samples produced an average of roughly 3.5 million reads. The table came from immunoSEQ multiplex PCR; TCRdb's copy has only in-frame clones and leaves some out. Seen here are roughly 230,000 clones, approximately 10% observed once, and the top ten hold 0.017%.

General study points: Across all four CD4+ subsets, people with type 1 diabetes showed modestly shorter TCRB CDR3s. Insertion counts at VDJ junctions were lower in type 1 diabetes patients, who also showed more deletions there.

The chain combines TRBV7-9 with TRBJ2-7; D is uncertain. The origin of this receptor is a man aged 25 to 40 with type 1 diabetes. Sequencing was done on a sample of naive CD4+ T cells from blood. The CDR3 protein is CASSATHDEQYF. CDR3 DNA sequence: TGTGCCAGCAGCGCCACACACGACGAGCAGTACTTC.